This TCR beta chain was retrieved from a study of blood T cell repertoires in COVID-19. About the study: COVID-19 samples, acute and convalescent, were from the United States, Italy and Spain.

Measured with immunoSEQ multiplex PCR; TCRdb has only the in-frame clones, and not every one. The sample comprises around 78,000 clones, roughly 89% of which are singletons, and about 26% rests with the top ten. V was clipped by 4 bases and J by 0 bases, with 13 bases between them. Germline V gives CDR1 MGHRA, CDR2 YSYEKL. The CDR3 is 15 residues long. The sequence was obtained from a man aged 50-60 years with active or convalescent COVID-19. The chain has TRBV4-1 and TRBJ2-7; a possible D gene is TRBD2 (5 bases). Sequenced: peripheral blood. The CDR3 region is CASSLPGESSYEQYF. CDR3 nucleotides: TGCGCCAGCAGCCTACCCGGGGAAAGCTCCTACGAGCAGTACTTC.